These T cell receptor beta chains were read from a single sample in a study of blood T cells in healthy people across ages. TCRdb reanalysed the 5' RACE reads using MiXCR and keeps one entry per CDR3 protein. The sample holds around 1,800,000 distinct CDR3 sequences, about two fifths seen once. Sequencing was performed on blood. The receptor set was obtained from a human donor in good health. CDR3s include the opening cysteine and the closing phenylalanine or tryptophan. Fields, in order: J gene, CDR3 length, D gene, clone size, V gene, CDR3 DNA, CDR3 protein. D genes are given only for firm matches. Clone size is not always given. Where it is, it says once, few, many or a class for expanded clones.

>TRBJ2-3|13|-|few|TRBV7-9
TGTGCCAGCAGCTTAGCAGCTAGCGCGGCGCAGTATTTT
CASSLAASAAQYF
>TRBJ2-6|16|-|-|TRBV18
TGTGCCAGCTCACCAGGTTCGAGCTCTGGGGCCAACGTCCTGACTTTC
CASSPGSSSGANVLTF
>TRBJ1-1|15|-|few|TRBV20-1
TGCAGTGCTAGGTATTGGTTCGAATTGAACACTGAAGCTTTCTTT
CSARYWFELNTEAFF
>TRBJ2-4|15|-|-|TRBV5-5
TGTGCCAGCAGCTCCCAACCCCTAGCCAAAAACATTCAGTACTTC
CASSSQPLAKNIQYF
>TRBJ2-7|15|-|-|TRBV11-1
TGTGCCAGCAGCTTCCTGTCGGACGGAGCCTACGAGCAGTACTTC
CASSFLSDGAYEQYF
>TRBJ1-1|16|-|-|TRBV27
TGTACCAGCAGTTTAGTTTGGGGTGGGGGGGGCACAGAAGCTTTCTTT
CTSSLVWGGGGTEAFF
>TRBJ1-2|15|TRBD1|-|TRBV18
TGTGCCGGCTCACCAAGCGGGACAGACCCGGGTGGCTACACCTTC
CAGSPSGTDPGGYTF
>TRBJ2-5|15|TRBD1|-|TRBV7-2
TGTGCCAGCAGCTTACCAGGGGGTTGGCAAGAGACCCAGTACTTC
CASSLPGGWQETQYF
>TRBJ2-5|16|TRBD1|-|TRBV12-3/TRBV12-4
TGTGCCAGCAGTCCTAGGGACAGTGGGCTTGGGGAGACCCAGTACTTC
CASSPRDSGLGETQYF
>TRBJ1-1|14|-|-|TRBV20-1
TGCAGTGCTAGAGTCCCAGACAGAAACACTGAAGCTTTCTTT
CSARVPDRNTEAFF
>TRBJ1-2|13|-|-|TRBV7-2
TGTGCCAGCAGCTTAATAGGGAACGGTGGCTACACCTTC
CASSLIGNGGYTF
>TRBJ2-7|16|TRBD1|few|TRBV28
TGTGCCAGCAGTCCAGAGGGACAGGGAAGTTTCTACGAGCAGTACTTC
CASSPEGQGSFYEQYF
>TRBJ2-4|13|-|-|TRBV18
TGTGCCAGCTCACCTCGACACAGGGACATTCAGTACTTC
CASSPRHRDIQYF
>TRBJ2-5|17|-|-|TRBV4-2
TGTGCCAGCAGCCAAGATGAAAGGACCCCACAGGGAGAGACCCAGTACTTC
CASSQDERTPQGETQYF
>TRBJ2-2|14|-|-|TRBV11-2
TGTGCCAGCAGCCCCGAGGGGGGGCACGGGGAGCTGTTTTTT
CASSPEGGHGELFF
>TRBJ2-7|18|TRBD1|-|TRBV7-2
TGTGCCAGCAGCTTAGGTTTAGGCGGGACAGGACTTTCCTACGAGCAGTACTTC
CASSLGLGGTGLSYEQYF
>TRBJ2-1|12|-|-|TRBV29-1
TGCAGCGTTGAAGATCGGGTGGACGAGCAGTTCTTC
CSVEDRVDEQFF
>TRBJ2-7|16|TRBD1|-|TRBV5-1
TGCGCCAGCAGCTCGGATCCGGGACAGGGCCCCTACGAGCAGTACTTC
CASSSDPGQGPYEQYF
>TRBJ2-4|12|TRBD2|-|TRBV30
TGTGCCTGGAGTGTCCTAGCGGGGGAGCAGTACTTC
CAWSVLAGEQYF
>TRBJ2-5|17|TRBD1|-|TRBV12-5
TGTGCTAGTGGTTTCGTACAGGGGGCGGTTTGGTCAGAGACCCAGTACTTC
CASGFVQGAVWSETQYF
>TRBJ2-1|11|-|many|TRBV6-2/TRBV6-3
TGTGCCAGCATATTCGGAGGTGAGCAGTTCTTC
CASIFGGEQFF
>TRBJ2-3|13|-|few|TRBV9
TGTGCCAGCAGCGTCCGCCAGACAGATACGCAGTATTTT
CASSVRQTDTQYF
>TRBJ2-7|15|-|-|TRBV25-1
TGTGCCAGCAATGATTACACGCCCCCCGCCTACGAGCAGTACTTC
CASNDYTPPAYEQYF
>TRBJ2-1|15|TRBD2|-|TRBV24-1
TGTGCCACCGGGGGGACTAGCGTGTCCTACAATGAGCAGTTCTTC
CATGGTSVSYNEQFF
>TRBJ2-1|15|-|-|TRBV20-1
TGCAGTGCTAGAGATCCTCTGGGGGGTTACAATGAGCAGTTCTTC
CSARDPLGGYNEQFF
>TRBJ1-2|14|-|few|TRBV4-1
TGCGCCAGCAGCCAAGTTTATCCAGGATCTGGCTACACCTTC
CASSQVYPGSGYTF
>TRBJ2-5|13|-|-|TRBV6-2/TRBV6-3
TGTGCCAGCCTATCTTGGTACCAAGAGACCCAGTACTTC
CASLSWYQETQYF
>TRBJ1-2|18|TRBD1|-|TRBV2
TGTGCCAGCAGTGAAATTTGGGGAGGGACAGTAACCTTCTATGGCTACACCTTC
CASSEIWGGTVTFYGYTF
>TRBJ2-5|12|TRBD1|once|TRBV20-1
TGCAGTGCTAAGACACAGGGGCAGACCCAGTACTTC
CSAKTQGQTQYF
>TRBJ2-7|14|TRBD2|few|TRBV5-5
TGTGCCAGCAGCTCCGTAGCGGGGAGTTACGAGCAGTACTTC
CASSSVAGSYEQYF
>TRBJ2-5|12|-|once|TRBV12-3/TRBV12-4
TGTGCCAGCAGTGTATCAACGGAGACCCAGTACTTC
CASSVSTETQYF
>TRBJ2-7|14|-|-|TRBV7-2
TGTGCCAGCAGCACCTTTAAGGGGTTCTACGAGCAGTACTTC
CASSTFKGFYEQYF
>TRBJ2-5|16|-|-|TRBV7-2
TGTGCCAGCAGCTTAGCGCCGAAGGGTTATAGAGAGACCCAGTACTTC
CASSLAPKGYRETQYF
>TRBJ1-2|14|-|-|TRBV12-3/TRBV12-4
TGTGCCAGCAGTTCTGGCAGGCCAACCTATGGCTACACCTTC
CASSSGRPTYGYTF
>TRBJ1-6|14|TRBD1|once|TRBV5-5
TGTGCCAGCAGCCCGACGGGACAGCCTTCACCCCTCCACTTT
CASSPTGQPSPLHF
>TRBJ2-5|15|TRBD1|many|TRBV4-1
TGCGCCAGCAGCCATAGACAGGGGGCTATGAAGACCCAGTACTTC
CASSHRQGAMKTQYF
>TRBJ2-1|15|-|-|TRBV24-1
TGTGCCGCCAGTGATTCGTTTGCCGTCAACAATGAGCAGTTCTTC
CAASDSFAVNNEQFF
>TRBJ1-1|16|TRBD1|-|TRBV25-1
TGTGCCAGCAGTGGTCAGTTGGGACAGGGGGCTAATGAAGCTTTCTTT
CASSGQLGQGANEAFF
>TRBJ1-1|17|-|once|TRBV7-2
TGTGCCAGCAGCTTATCGTTACCACAGCGATGGAACACTGAAGCTTTCTTT
CASSLSLPQRWNTEAFF
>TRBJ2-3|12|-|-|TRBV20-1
TGCAGTGCTAGTCTTCGCGGTGATACGCAGTATTTT
CSASLRGDTQYF
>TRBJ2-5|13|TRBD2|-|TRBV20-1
TGCAGTGCTGAAATAGCGGGTCAGGGGACCCAGTACTTC
CSAEIAGQGTQYF
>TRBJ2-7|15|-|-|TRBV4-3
TGCGCCAGCAGCCAAGAAGGTTCCAGGGGTTACGAGCAGTACTTC
CASSQEGSRGYEQYF
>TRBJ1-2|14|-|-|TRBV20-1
TGCAGTGCTAGAGATCCCGGGACCTTGAATGGCTACACCTTC
CSARDPGTLNGYTF
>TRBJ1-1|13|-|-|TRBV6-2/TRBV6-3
TGTGCCAGCAGTTATCTACAGGGAGGTGAAGCTTTCTTT
CASSYLQGGEAFF
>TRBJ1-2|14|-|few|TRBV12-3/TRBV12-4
TGTGCCAGCACCTGGGGGACCTTAGGTTATGGCTACACCTTC
CASTWGTLGYGYTF
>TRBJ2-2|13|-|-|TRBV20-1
TGCAGTGCTGTACAGGATTACACCGGGGAGCTGTTTTTT
CSAVQDYTGELFF
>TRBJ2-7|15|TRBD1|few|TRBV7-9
TGTGCCAGCAGCTCCTCCGGGACAGGGGGCTACGAGCAGTACTTC
CASSSSGTGGYEQYF
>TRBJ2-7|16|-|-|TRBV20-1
TGCAGTGCTAGAGACTGGGGAAGCACAGGGCTCTACGAGCAGTACTTC
CSARDWGSTGLYEQYF
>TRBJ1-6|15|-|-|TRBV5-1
TGCGCCAGCAGCTTGGGCGGGGAAGTATCGAAATCCCTCCACTTT
CASSLGGEVSKSLHF
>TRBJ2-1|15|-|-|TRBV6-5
TGTGCCAGCAGTTACTCTCCGAGGCGGGAAAATGAGCAGTTCTTC
CASSYSPRRENEQFF
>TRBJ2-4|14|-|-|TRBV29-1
TGCAGCGTTGAAGACACAGTGCCCCAAAACATTCAGTACTTC
CSVEDTVPQNIQYF
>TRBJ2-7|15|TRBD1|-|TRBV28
TGTGCCAGCAGTACGGGACAGAGAAGGACCTACGAGCAGTACTTC
CASSTGQRRTYEQYF
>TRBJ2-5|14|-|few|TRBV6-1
TGTGCCAGCAGTGAAATCGCGTGGAGGGGGTCCCAGTACTTC
CASSEIAWRGSQYF
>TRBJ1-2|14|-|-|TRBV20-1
TGCAGTGCGCCTGGGGATGGCAGGGCGGGTGGCTACACCTTC
CSAPGDGRAGGYTF
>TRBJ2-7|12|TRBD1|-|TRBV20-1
TGCAGGGCAGCCCGGACAGGGGCCGAGCAGTACTTC
CRAARTGAEQYF